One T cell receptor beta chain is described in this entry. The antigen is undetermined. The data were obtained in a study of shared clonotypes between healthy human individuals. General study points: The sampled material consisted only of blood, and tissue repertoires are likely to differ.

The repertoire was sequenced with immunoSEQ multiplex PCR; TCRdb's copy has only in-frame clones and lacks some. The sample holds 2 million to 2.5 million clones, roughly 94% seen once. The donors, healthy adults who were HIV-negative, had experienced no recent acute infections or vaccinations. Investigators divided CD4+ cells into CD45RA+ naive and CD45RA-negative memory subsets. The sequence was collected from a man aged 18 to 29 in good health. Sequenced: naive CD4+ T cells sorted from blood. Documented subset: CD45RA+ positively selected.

The CDR3 loop reads CASSPGGLQGPGNEQFF. CDR3 coding DNA: TGCGCCAGCAGCCCGGGCGGGCTACAAGGGCCTGGGAATGAGCAGTTCTTC. The chain is built from TRBV5-1 and TRBJ2-1; perhaps TRBD2 as D (5 bases). V was trimmed by 4 bases and J by 7 bases, leaving 24 bases between them. Germline V gene sequence: CDR1 SGHRS, CDR2 YFSETQ. This CDR3 comprises 17 residues.